Presented here are 20 T cell receptor beta chains from one specimen sequenced in a study of T cell responses to AZD1222 COVID-19 vaccine. Using immunoSEQ multiplex PCR, the repertoire was profiled, and TCRdb retains in-frame clones only, with some absent. Of around 140,000 clones in the sample, about 90% are singletons; the top ten hold 1.6%. The source was peripheral blood, collected 28 days after the second AZD1222 dose. The receptors derive from an adult who received the AZD1222 COVID-19 vaccine.

The V and J genes are TRBV4-3 and TRBJ1-1; maybe TRBD1 (6 bases). This CDR3 spans 16 amino acids. Deletions cut 0 bases from V and 4 bases from J, with 15 bases between. Germline lookup yields CDR1 LGHNA and CDR2 YSLEER. DNA for the CDR3: TGCGCCAGCAGCCAAGACGTAAGGGGGGGGACCACTGAAGCTTTCTTT. It codes for CASSQDVRGGTTEAFF.

The rearrangement links TRBV3-1 (or the pseudogene TRBV3-2) to TRBJ2-5; 8 bases line up with TRBD2. Germline trimming cut 3 bases from V and 2 bases from J; bases unmatched to any gene: 5. This CDR3 has 15 residues. Looked up from germline, CDR1 is LGHDT and CDR2 is YNNKEL (reference sequence). The CDR3 DNA follows: TGTGCCAGCAGCCAGACCTTAGCGGGGCAAGAGACCCAGTACTTC. Amino acids: CASSQTLAGQETQYF.

Points on this clone: The missing conserved phenylalanine or tryptophan at the end of this CDR3 makes a read error likely. Because the CDR3's place on the DNA is in doubt, the DNA is left out and the CDR3 is given as listed by TCRdb. V gene TRBV7-6 combines with J gene TRBJ2-7; the table's D gene call, TRBD1, was not cross checked with the DNA. The CDR3 spans 14 amino acids, including both terminal residues. Germline V gene data show CDR1 as SGHVS and CDR2 as FNYEAQ. The CDR3 is CASSPEPGGPPARL.

The rearrangement uses TRBV30 and TRBJ1-2; no reliable D call. This CDR3 has 12 residues. Trimming took off 0 bases at V and 4 bases at J, with 6 bases between the two ends. Germline assignment: CDR1 GTSNPN and CDR2 SVGIG (reference sequence). Here the CDR3 DNA reads TGTGCCTGGAGTGTAGTCGGCTATGGCTACACCTTC. This gives the protein CAWSVVGYGYTF.

V usage is TRBV2 and J usage is TRBJ1-5; D remains ambiguous. The CDR3 spans 12 residues. V gave up 6 bases and J gave up 1 base, with 4 bases separating them. Per the germline V gene, CDR1 is SNHLY and CDR2 is FYNNEI. The DNA of the CDR3 is TGTGCCAGCAGCCCCAGCAATCAGCCCCAGCATTTT. It is translated as CASSPSNQPQHF.

This sequence joins TRBV7-2 and TRBJ1-4; D unresolved. The ends were cut back, 1 base at V and 0 bases at J, with 3 bases in the middle. This CDR3 has 14 residues. The germline gives CDR1 SGHTA, CDR2 FQGNSA. The CDR3 is CASSLGPTNEKLFF. Written as DNA, the CDR3 is TGTGCCAGCAGCTTAGGACCAACTAATGAAAAACTGTTTTTT.

V is TRBV4-1 and J is TRBJ2-5; D is possibly TRBD2 (6 bases). CDR1 is MGHRA, CDR2 YSYEKL, per germline. This CDR3 spans 15 amino acids. Trimming removed 1 base from V and 3 bases from J, with 12 bases in between. CDR3 coding DNA: TGCGCCAGCAGCCAAGGGTGGGGCGGGGAAGAGACCCAGTACTTC. Translation: CASSQGWGGEETQYF.

This chain connects TRBV24-1 to TRBJ2-6, with 9 bases aligning to TRBD1. From germline, CDR1 is KGHDR and CDR2 SFDVKD. The CDR3 is 19 residues long. The junction had 9 bases not matched to a gene; V was cut back by 4 bases and J by 0 bases. The CDR3 here is CATSDPRTGELSGANVLTF. CDR3 coding DNA: TGTGCCACCAGTGACCCTCGGACAGGGGAGCTCTCTGGGGCCAACGTCCTGACTTTC.

This chain connects TRBV5-1 to TRBJ2-3; TRBD2 matches at 15 bases. Germline CDR1 and CDR2: SGHRS and YFSETQ. V shed 3 bases and J 1 base; nucleotides not matched to a gene: 6. The CDR3 is 18 amino acids. CDR3 loop: CASSSRTSGRGGTDTQYF. CDR3 DNA: TGCGCCAGCAGCTCCCGGACTAGCGGGAGGGGGGGCACAGATACGCAGTATTTT.

The rearrangement joins TRBV12-3 or TRBV12-4 to TRBJ1-1, with D unclear. Trimming took off 3 bases at V and 11 bases at J, with 13 bases between the two ends. The CDR3 length is 12 residues. The CDR3 spells CASSFGLPGAFF. For the CDR3, the DNA is TGTGCCAGCAGTTTTGGGTTGCCTGGGGCTTTCTTT.

The chain is built from TRBV6-1 and TRBJ1-5; D gene unclear. The V end was cut by 4 bases, the J end by 1 base, with 14 bases between. The CDR3 has 16 amino acids. Germline V gene lookup returns CDR1 MNHNS and CDR2 SASEGT. CDR3 DNA sequence: TGTGCCAGCAGTGCCCAAATAGTGACGAGCAATCAGCCCCAGCATTTT. This codes for CASSAQIVTSNQPQHF.

A few counts support this clone. This chain uses TRBV16 with TRBJ2-1, with a weak D call TRBD1 (6 bases). Trimming took off 0 bases at V and 6 bases at J, with 15 bases between the two ends. The germline CDR1 and CDR2 sequences are KGHSY and FQNENV. The CDR3 length is 16 residues. The CDR3 protein is CASSQSAVVGGNEQFF. CDR3 DNA: TGTGCCAGCAGCCAATCCGCAGTGGTAGGGGGCAATGAGCAGTTCTTC. The complete variable domain, with remaining parts taken from reference TRBV16 and TRBJ2-1, reads GEEVAQTPKHLVRGEGQKAKLYCAPIKGHSYVFWYQQVLKNEFKFLISFQNENVFDETGMPKERFSAKCLPNSPCSLEIQATKLEDSAVYFCASSQSAVVGGNEQFFGPGTRLTVL.

The chain uses TRBV10-1 and TRBJ2-1; TRBD1 agrees at 11 bases. The V segment lost 0 bases and the J segment 6 bases; nucleotides outside the gene matches: 1. Germline V gene data show CDR1 as WNHNN and CDR2 as SYGVQD (reference sequence). This CDR3 is built from 15 residues. CDR3 DNA: TGCGCCAGCAGTGAGTCCGGGACAGGGGGCAATGAGCAGTTCTTC. Protein product: CASSESGTGGNEQFF.

The genes are TRBV19 and TRBJ2-1; weak D call: TRBD2 (5 bases). V lost 5 bases, J lost 6 bases, and 17 bases lay in between. The CDR3 has 15 residues. In germline, CDR1 is LNHDA, CDR2 SQIVND (reference sequence). CDR3 DNA sequence: TGTGCCAGTAGTCCCCGCCGGGGTTCCGGCAATGAGCAGTTCTTC. Its protein product is CASSPRRGSGNEQFF.

This clone was seen only once. The chain recombines TRBV11-2 with TRBJ2-2; the D call may be TRBD1 or TRBD2 (6 bases each). The germline CDR1 and CDR2 sequences are SGHAT and FQNNGV. This CDR3 contains 16 residues. Deletions cut 5 bases from V and 2 bases from J, with 15 bases between. CDR3 region: CASSGPGGLNTGELFF. As DNA, the CDR3 is TGTGCCAGCAGCGGCCCTGGGGGGCTAAACACCGGGGAGCTGTTTTTT. The variable domain in full, with the rest retrieved from reference TRBV11-2 and TRBJ2-2, is EAGVAQSPRYKIIEKRQSVAFWCNPISGHATLYWYQQILGQGPKLLIQFQNNGVVDDSQLPKDRFSAERLKGVDSTLKIQPAKLEDSAVYLCASSGPGGLNTGELFFGEGSRLTVL.

The rearrangement uses TRBV3-1 (or the pseudogene TRBV3-2) and TRBJ1-4; TRBD1 aligns across 9 bases. The CDR3 runs 15 residues. The V and J ends lost 3 bases and 5 bases, in that order; junction bases with no gene match: 4. CDR1 is LGHDT, CDR2 YNNKEL, per germline (reference sequence). CDR3 protein: CASSHGTGRNEKLFF. CDR3 DNA sequence: TGTGCCAGCAGCCACGGGACAGGGCGGAATGAAAAACTGTTTTTT.

This chain uses TRBV30 with TRBJ1-1, with 7 positions matching TRBD1. This CDR3 has 13 residues. Germline values: CDR1 GTSNPN, CDR2 SVGIG (reference sequence). J was trimmed by 11 bases and V by 2 bases; bases with no gene match: 11. DNA for the CDR3: TGTGCCTGGAGTCCCGGGACAGCCGGGCTGGCTTTCTTT. As protein: CAWSPGTAGLAFF.

This chain uses TRBV24-1 with TRBJ1-2; 9 bases align to TRBD1. CDR1 and CDR2 (germline): KGHDR, SFDVKD. CDR3 length: 15 residues. Trimming took 3 bases from V and 4 from J; bases not matched to a gene: 5. Here the CDR3 reads CATSDTGTGFYGYTF. The CDR3 DNA follows: TGTGCCACCAGTGATACCGGGACAGGGTTCTATGGCTACACCTTC.

V gene TRBV19 combines with J gene TRBJ1-1; TRBD1 aligns across 7 bases. The V gene's germline CDR1 is LNHDA and CDR2 SQIVND (reference sequence). The CDR3 has 13 amino acids. With 10 bases clipped from V and 13 bases from J, the junction kept 18 bases outside the gene matches. The CDR3 sequence is CATHRGDSNVGFF. CDR3 nucleotides: TGTGCCACCCATAGGGGGGACAGCAACGTGGGTTTCTTT.

V usage is TRBV15 and J usage is TRBJ1-5, with TRBD1 identical over 7 bases. Unmatched junction bases numbered 12, after V lost 2 bases and J lost 5 bases. This CDR3 contains 17 residues. The germline V gene has CDR1 LNHNV and CDR2 YYDKDF (reference sequence). Here the CDR3 DNA reads TGTGCCACCAGCAGAAAGCTACAGGGGAGCCTGGATCAGCCCCAGCATTTT. This codes for CATSRKLQGSLDQPQHF. Looking up the rest from reference TRBV15 and TRBJ1-5 gives the full variable domain: DAMVIQNPRYQVTQFGKPVTLSCSQTLNHNVMYWYQQKSSQAPKLLFHYYDKDFNNEADTPDNFQSRRPNTSFCFLDIRSPGLGDTAMYLCATSRKLQGSLDQPQHFGDGTRLSIL.